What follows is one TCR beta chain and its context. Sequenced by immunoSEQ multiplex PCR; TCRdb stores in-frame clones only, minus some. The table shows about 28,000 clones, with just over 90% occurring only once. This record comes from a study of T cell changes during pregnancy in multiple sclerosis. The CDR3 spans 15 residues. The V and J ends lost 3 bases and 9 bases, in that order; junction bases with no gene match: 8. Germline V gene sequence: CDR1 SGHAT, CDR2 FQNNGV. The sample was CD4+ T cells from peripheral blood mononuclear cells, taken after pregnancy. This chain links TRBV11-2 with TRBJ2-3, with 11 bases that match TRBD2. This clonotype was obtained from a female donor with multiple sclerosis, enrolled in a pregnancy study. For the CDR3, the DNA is TGTGCCAGCAGCTTTTCTAGCGGGGGGACAGGGACGCAGTATTTT. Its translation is CASSFSSGGTGTQYF. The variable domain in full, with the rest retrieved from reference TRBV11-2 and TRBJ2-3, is EAGVAQSPRYKIIEKRQSVAFWCNPISGHATLYWYQQILGQGPKLLIQFQNNGVVDDSQLPKDRFSAERLKGVDSTLKIQPAKLEDSAVYLCASSFSSGGTGTQYFGPGTRLTVL.